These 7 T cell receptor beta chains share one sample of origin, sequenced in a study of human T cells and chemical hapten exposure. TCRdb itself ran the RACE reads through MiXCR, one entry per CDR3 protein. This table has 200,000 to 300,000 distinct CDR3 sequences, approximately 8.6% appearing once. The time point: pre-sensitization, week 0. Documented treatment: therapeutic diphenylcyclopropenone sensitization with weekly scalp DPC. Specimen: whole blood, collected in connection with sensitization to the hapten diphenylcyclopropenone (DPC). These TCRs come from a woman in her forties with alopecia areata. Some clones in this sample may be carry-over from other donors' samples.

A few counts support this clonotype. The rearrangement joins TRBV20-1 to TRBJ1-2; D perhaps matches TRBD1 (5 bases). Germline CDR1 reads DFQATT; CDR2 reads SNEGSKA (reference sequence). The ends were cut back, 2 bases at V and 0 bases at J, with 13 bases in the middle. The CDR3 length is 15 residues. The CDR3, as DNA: TGCAGTGCTAGAAACTGGGGCGGACCTAACTATGGCTACACCTTC. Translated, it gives CSARNWGGPNYGYTF.

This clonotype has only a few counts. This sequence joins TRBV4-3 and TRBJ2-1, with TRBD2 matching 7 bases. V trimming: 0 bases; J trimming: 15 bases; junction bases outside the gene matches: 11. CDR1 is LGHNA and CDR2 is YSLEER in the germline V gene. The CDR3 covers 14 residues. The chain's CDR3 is CASSQDHGRSLGFF. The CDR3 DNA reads TGCGCCAGCAGCCAAGATCACGGGAGGTCTTTGGGGTTCTTC.

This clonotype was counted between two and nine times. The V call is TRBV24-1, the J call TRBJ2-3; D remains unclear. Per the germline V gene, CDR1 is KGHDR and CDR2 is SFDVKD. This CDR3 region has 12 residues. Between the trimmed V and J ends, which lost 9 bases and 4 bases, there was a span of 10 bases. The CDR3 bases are TGTGCCACCGAGCAAAATTCAGATACGCAGTATTTT. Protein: CATEQNSDTQYF.

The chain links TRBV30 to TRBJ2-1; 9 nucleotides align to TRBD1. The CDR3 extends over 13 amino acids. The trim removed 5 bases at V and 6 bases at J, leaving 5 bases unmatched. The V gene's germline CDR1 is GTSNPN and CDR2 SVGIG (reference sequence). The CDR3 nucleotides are TGTGCCTGGGACCGGGACAGGGTCAATGAGCAGTTCTTC. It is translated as CAWDRDRVNEQFF. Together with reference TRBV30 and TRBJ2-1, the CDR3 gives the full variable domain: SQTIHQWPATLVQPVGSPLSLECTVEGTSNPNLYWYRQAAGRGLQLLFYSVGIGQISSEVPQNLSASRPQDRQFILSSKKLLLSDSGFYLCAWDRDRVNEQFFGPGTRLTVL.

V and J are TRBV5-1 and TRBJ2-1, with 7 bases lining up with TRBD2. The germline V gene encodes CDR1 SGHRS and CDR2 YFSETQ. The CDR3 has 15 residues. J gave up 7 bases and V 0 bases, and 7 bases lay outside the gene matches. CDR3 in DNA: TGCGCCAGCAGCTTGGAGGGACTAAATTTTAATGAGCAGTTCTTC. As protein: CASSLEGLNFNEQFF.

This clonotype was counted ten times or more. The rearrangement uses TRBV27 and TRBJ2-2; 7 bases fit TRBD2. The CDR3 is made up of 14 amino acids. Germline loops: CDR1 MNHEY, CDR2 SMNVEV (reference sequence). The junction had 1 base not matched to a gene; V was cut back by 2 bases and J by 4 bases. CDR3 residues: CASSLGGGTGELFF. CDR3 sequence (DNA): TGTGCCAGCAGTTTAGGGGGGGGCACCGGGGAGCTGTTTTTT.

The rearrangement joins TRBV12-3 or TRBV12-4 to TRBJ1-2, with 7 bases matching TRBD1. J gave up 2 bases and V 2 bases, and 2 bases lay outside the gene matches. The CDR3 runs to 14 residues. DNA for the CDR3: TGTGCCAGCAGTTTACAGGGGGAAAACTATGGCTACACCTTC. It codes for CASSLQGENYGYTF.